The 27 T cell receptor beta chains given below trace back to one sample, sequenced in a study of blood T cell repertoires in COVID-19. Generated by immunoSEQ multiplex PCR, the TCRdb table keeps only in-frame clones and is missing some. The sample holds around 130,000 clones; roughly 90% are singletons and the top ten take roughly 2.2%. The sequencing input was peripheral blood. The receptors originated from a man in his 70s with active COVID-19.

The V call is TRBV27, the J call TRBJ2-3; a weak D match, TRBD2 (6 bases). This CDR3 is 12 amino acids long. V was pared by 6 bases and J by 5 bases, with 9 bases between. CDR1 is MNHEY, CDR2 SMNVEV, per germline (reference sequence). CDR3 nucleotide sequence: TGTGCCAGCAGCCGAGCGGGAGATACGCAGTATTTT. It translates to CASSRAGDTQYF.

The chain has TRBV19 and TRBJ1-4; 9 nucleotides match TRBD1. The ends lost 6 bases at V and 4 bases at J; junction bases unmatched: 6. This CDR3 is 15 amino acids long. The germline CDR1 and CDR2 sequences are LNHDA and SQIVND (reference sequence). CDR3 region: CASRAGTGINEKLFF. CDR3 in DNA: TGTGCCAGTAGGGCCGGGACAGGGATTAATGAAAAACTGTTTTTT.

J is TRBJ1-5 and V is TRBV6-2 or TRBV6-3; the match to TRBD1 covers 7 bases. V lost 6 bases and J lost 5; bases outside the gene matches: 16. CDR1 and CDR2 (germline): MNHEY, SVGEGT. This CDR3 has 17 residues. The CDR3 DNA follows: TGTGCCAGCAGCCCTTCAGACGACAGGGTAAGGGATCAGCCCCAGCATTTT. This encodes CASSPSDDRVRDQPQHF.

This clone was recorded only once. V usage is TRBV10-2 and J usage is TRBJ2-1, with 7 positions matching TRBD1. CDR1 is WSHSY and CDR2 is SAAADI in the germline V gene. CDR3 length: 14 residues. Trimming removed 6 bases from V and 7 bases from J; junction bases left unmatched: 9. This chain's CDR3 is CASRNTGAGNEQFF. The CDR3 DNA reads as TGCGCCAGCAGGAATACAGGGGCAGGAAATGAGCAGTTCTTC.

The J gene is TRBJ2-6, the V gene TRBV2, with D unclear. In germline, CDR1 is SNHLY, CDR2 FYNNEI. The length of the CDR3 is 13 residues. V lost 8 bases to trimming and J lost 0 bases, with 5 bases between them. Here the CDR3 reads CASPLSGANVLTF. CDR3 sequence (DNA): TGTGCCAGCCCCCTCTCTGGGGCCAACGTCCTGACTTTC. The full variable domain, its missing parts supplied by reference TRBV2 and TRBJ2-6, is EPEVTQTPSHQVTQMGQEVILRCVPISNHLYFYWYRQILGQKVEFLVSFYNNEISEKSEIFDDQFSVERPDGSNFTLKIRSTKLEDSAMYFCASPLSGANVLTFGAGSRLTVL.

The gene calls are TRBV19 and TRBJ1-1; D perhaps matches TRBD1 (5 bases). Germline assignment: CDR1 LNHDA and CDR2 SQIVND (reference sequence). The CDR3 is made up of 14 amino acids. Trimming pared 0 bases from V and 5 bases from J, leaving 10 bases between. CDR3 in amino acids: CASSIDQGNTEAFF. In nucleotides, the CDR3 is TGTGCCAGTAGTATAGATCAGGGCAATACTGAAGCTTTCTTT.

J is TRBJ2-5 and V is TRBV29-1, with D possibly TRBD1 on 6 matching bases. The CDR3 contains 13 residues. Germline values: CDR1 SQVTM, CDR2 ANQGSEA. Trimming removed 8 bases at V and 2 bases at J, with 15 bases between. The CDR3 coding sequence is TGCAGCACCTCTCGCGGACAGCAAGAGACCCAGTACTTC. Its translation: CSTSRGQQETQYF.

The chain uses TRBV28 and TRBJ2-2, with 12 bases aligning to TRBD2. The junction had 9 bases not matched to a gene; V was cut back by 7 bases and J by 9 bases. Germline CDR1 is MDHEN and CDR2 is SYDVKM. The CDR3 is made up of 15 amino acids. CDR3: CASKNGGTSGRELFF. CDR3 nucleotides: TGTGCCAGCAAAAACGGAGGGACTAGCGGGCGGGAGCTGTTTTTT.

The chain joins TRBV27 to TRBJ1-1, with TRBD1 matching over 9 bases. The J segment lost 0 bases and the V segment lost 5 bases, leaving 4 bases of the junction unmatched. Germline V CDR1 and CDR2: MNHEY, SMNVEV (reference sequence). The CDR3 is 15 amino acids. This CDR3 is CASSRGTGMNTEAFF. The CDR3 DNA sequence: TGTGCCAGCAGTAGGGGGACAGGGATGAACACTGAAGCTTTCTTT.

The rearrangement links TRBV11-2 to TRBJ2-1; 8 bases map to TRBD2. The CDR3 extends over 17 amino acids. Germline V CDR1 and CDR2: SGHAT, FQNNGV. The junction had 11 bases not matched to a gene; V was cut back by 5 bases and J by 2 bases. The CDR3 sequence: CASSHPRLAITYNEQFF. The CDR3, as DNA: TGTGCCAGCAGCCACCCGCGACTAGCGATCACCTACAATGAGCAGTTCTTC.

The rearrangement links TRBV19 to TRBJ2-7; 9 nucleotides align to TRBD2. The germline CDR1 and CDR2 sequences are LNHDA and SQIVND (reference sequence). With V trimmed by 4 bases and J by 4 bases, 8 bases remained unmatched. The CDR3 covers 15 residues. The CDR3 nucleotides are TGTGCCAGTAGTAGTTCTAGCGGGACCAGATACGAGCAGTACTTC. This sequence encodes CASSSSSGTRYEQYF.

The chain joins TRBV4-1 to TRBJ2-1, with 10 nucleotides matching TRBD2. Per the germline V gene, CDR1 is MGHRA and CDR2 is YSYEKL. V trimming: 0 bases; J trimming: 7 bases; junction bases outside the gene matches: 6. The CDR3 consists of 16 residues. The CDR3 DNA follows: TGCGCCAGCAGCCAAGAGAGGGTAGCGGGAGGTAATGAGCAGTTCTTC. This codes for CASSQERVAGGNEQFF.

The chain combines TRBV29-1 with TRBJ2-7; D possibly corresponds to TRBD1 (7 bases). The germline V gene has CDR1 SQVTM and CDR2 ANQGSEA. CDR3 length: 12 amino acids. V lost 4 bases, J lost 6 bases, and 13 bases lay in between. In nucleotides, the CDR3 is TGCAGCGTTGTCAGGGGGGCCGGCGAGCAGTACTTC. This encodes CSVVRGAGEQYF.

This chain uses TRBV7-9 with TRBJ1-2; TRBD1 matches 9 bases. Germline V gives CDR1 SEHNR, CDR2 FQNEAQ (reference sequence). V lost 4 bases, J lost 11 bases, and 11 bases stayed unmatched. This CDR3 has 14 residues. The CDR3, as DNA: TGTGCCAGCAGCTGGACGGGACAGGGCGAATTTTACACCTTC. It specifies CASSWTGQGEFYTF.

This clone has a single count. The J gene is TRBJ1-2, the V gene TRBV27; a weak D match, TRBD1 (5 bases). This CDR3 contains 12 residues. Germline CDR1 is MNHEY and CDR2 is SMNVEV (reference sequence). Trimming shortened V by 7 bases and J by 10 bases, and 16 bases separated the two germline ends. CDR3 sequence: CASTSSGRSYTF. Written as DNA, the CDR3 is TGTGCCAGCACTTCCTCAGGGCGATCCTACACCTTC.

This chain links TRBV9 with TRBJ1-5; 7 bases map to TRBD1. The CDR3 runs to 15 residues. The ends lost 1 base at V and 4 bases at J; junction bases unmatched: 5. CDR1 is SGDLS and CDR2 is YYNGEE in the germline V gene. The CDR3 DNA sequence: TGTGCCAGCAGCGTACAGGGACAGTGGAATCAGCCCCAGCATTTT. Translating it yields CASSVQGQWNQPQHF.

This chain connects TRBV6-5 to TRBJ2-1, with D perhaps matching TRBD2 (6 bases). The length of the CDR3 is 14 residues. Deletions cut 2 bases from V and 5 bases from J, with 10 bases between. Germline V lookup: CDR1 MNHEY, CDR2 SVGAGI. In DNA form, the CDR3 reads TGTGCCAGCAGTTACCGGGACTTTAACAATGAGCAGTTCTTC. Amino acid sequence: CASSYRDFNNEQFF.

This chain joins TRBV29-1 and TRBJ2-3; no firm D call. V was clipped by 6 bases and J by 7 bases, with 20 bases between them. From germline, CDR1 is SQVTM and CDR2 ANQGSEA. This CDR3 region has 14 residues. CDR3 nucleotide sequence: TGCAGCGTGAACAACGAAATTACCCCGAATACGCAGTATTTT. Amino acid sequence: CSVNNEITPNTQYF.

V usage is TRBV6-5 and J usage is TRBJ1-5; D remains ambiguous. The length of the CDR3 is 13 residues. The germline V and J ends were trimmed by 3 bases and 3 bases, with 6 bases remaining between them. Per germline, CDR1 MNHEY and CDR2 SVGAGI. CDR3 sequence: CASSYAVNQPQHF. CDR3 coding DNA: TGTGCCAGCAGTTATGCGGTCAATCAGCCCCAGCATTTT.

The genes are TRBV7-8 and TRBJ2-7; D uncertain. Germline lookup yields CDR1 SGHVS and CDR2 FQNEAQ. There are 13 residues in the CDR3. Trimming removed 4 bases at V and 3 bases at J, with 10 bases between. The CDR3 bases are TGTGCCAGCAGCTCCTTGACACTCTACGAGCAGTACTTC. This encodes CASSSLTLYEQYF.

This clone was counted a few times. V is TRBV5-1 and J is TRBJ2-7, with TRBD2 matching over 16 bases. Germline trimming cut 6 bases from V and 5 bases from J; bases unmatched to any gene: 20. From germline, CDR1 is SGHRS and CDR2 YFSETQ. The CDR3 runs 20 residues. The CDR3 DNA reads as TGCGCCAGCACCCCGGGAAGCCCCTCCGGGACTAGCGGGAGGGACAACGAGCAGTACTTC. Translating it yields CASTPGSPSGTSGRDNEQYF.

The V and J genes are TRBV6-1 and TRBJ1-3; 7 bases map to TRBD1. Germline trimming cut 3 bases from V and 2 bases from J; bases unmatched to any gene: 7. The CDR3 consists of 16 residues. CDR1 and CDR2 from the germline V gene are MNHNS and SASEGT. The CDR3 DNA reads as TGTGCCAGCAGTGACCCCGGGACAGCGGCTGGAAACACCATATATTTT. The encoded protein is CASSDPGTAAGNTIYF.

The CDR3 here is CASSRTSGRMEETQYF. The DNA of the CDR3 is TGTGCCAGCAGCCGGACTAGCGGGAGAATGGAAGAGACCCAGTACTTC. The rearrangement joins TRBV5-4 to TRBJ2-5, with 13 bases matching TRBD2. The trim removed 4 bases at V and 3 bases at J, leaving 6 bases unmatched. Per the germline V gene, CDR1 is SGHNT and CDR2 is YYREEE (reference sequence). The CDR3 is made up of 16 amino acids.

This chain links TRBV5-4 with TRBJ1-1, with D possibly TRBD1 on 6 matching bases. V was clipped by 3 bases and J by 4 bases, with 13 bases between them. CDR3 size: 14 residues. Germline V CDR1 and CDR2: SGHNT, YYREEE (reference sequence). CDR3 in amino acids: CASSSAGDGTEAFF. The CDR3 nucleotides read TGTGCCAGCAGCTCTGCAGGGGACGGCACTGAAGCTTTCTTT.

The V call is TRBV7-3, the J call TRBJ2-5; TRBD1 is a possible D gene (5 bases). The CDR3 is made up of 15 amino acids. The V gene lost 0 bases and the J gene lost 4 bases, with 12 bases spanning the gap. The germline gives CDR1 SGHTA, CDR2 FQGTGA. CDR3 amino acids: CASSLTGLGRETQYF. DNA of the CDR3: TGTGCCAGCAGCTTAACGGGGCTGGGTCGAGAGACCCAGTACTTC.

The chain joins TRBV19 to TRBJ1-5; possibly TRBD1 for D (6 bases). CDR1 and CDR2 (germline): LNHDA, SQIVND (reference sequence). The CDR3 sequence is 16 residues long. V dropped 7 bases and J dropped 6 bases, with 22 bases sitting between them. The CDR3 coding sequence is TGTGCCAGTACCTCACAGGATAGGGGGGGTGGTCAGCCCCAGCATTTT. This encodes CASTSQDRGGGQPQHF. Variable domain in full (rest from reference TRBV19 and TRBJ1-5): DGGITQSPKYLFRKEGQNVTLSCEQNLNHDAMYWYRQDPGQGLRLIYYSQIVNDFQKGDIAEGYSVSREKKESFPLTVTSAQKNPTAFYLCASTSQDRGGGQPQHFGDGTRLSIL.

V is TRBV7-8 and J is TRBJ2-7; 11 bases line up with TRBD2. CDR3 size: 17 residues. Germline CDR1 is SGHVS and CDR2 is FQNEAQ. The junction had 9 bases not matched to a gene; V was cut back by 5 bases and J by 0 bases. The CDR3 DNA is TGTGCCAGCAGCAAAATCGGACTAGCGGGCCTCTCCTACGAGCAGTACTTC. It specifies CASSKIGLAGLSYEQYF.